This TCR beta chain was identified in a study of T cells in Graves' hyperthyroidism and ophthalmopathy. This clonotype has at least ten counts. Amplified TCR beta CDR3 regions derived from RNA transcripts. The TCR CDR3 first-round RT-PCR relied on the HTBI primer set. Using its own MiXCR run on the multiplex PCR reads, TCRdb lists one record per CDR3 protein. Of nearly 750,000 distinct CDR3 sequences listed, 35% were seen once; the top ten hold less than 40%. The CDR3 totals 11 residues. The germline V and J ends were trimmed by 10 bases and 0 bases, with 5 bases remaining between them. Germline values: CDR1 KGHDR, CDR2 SFDVKD.

The rearrangement uses TRBV24-1 and TRBJ2-5; D call uncertain. The source material was blood. This clonotype originated in a middle-aged woman with Graves' hyperthyroidism. For the CDR3, the DNA is TGTGCCACTGGACACCAAGAGACCCAGTACTTC. This codes for CATGHQETQYF.